This T cell receptor beta chain originates from a study of blood T cells in healthy people across ages. Study-level findings and limits: Unsorted PBMCs blocked a conclusive comparison of naive and antigen-experienced cells.

Combining a sample-barcoded 5' primer with a J-beta primer mix, a second PCR ran for roughly 7 to 11 cycles. Tags on each cDNA molecule came from a template-switch adaptor with 12 random nucleotides. TCRdb re-called the 5' RACE reads through MiXCR, storing one row per CDR3 protein. In the table there are some 1.5 million distinct CDR3 sequences, approximately 39% of which are singletons. The CDR3 is made up of 10 amino acids. V lost 11 bases and J 6 bases, leaving 10 bases between the germline ends. This clonotype was seen repeatedly, ten times or more. As yet, its antigen is unknown. This chain joins TRBV12-3 or TRBV12-4 and TRBJ2-5; D not resolved. The sample comprised blood. The source of this sequence is a woman aged 18-30 years in good health. This chain's CDR3 is CASKGQTQYF. In DNA form, the CDR3 reads TGTGCCTCCAAAGGCCAGACCCAGTACTTC.